The clone carrying this TCR beta chain was seen repeatedly, ten times or more. The time point was: patch test 3, about 24 weeks after DPC sensitization. The sample's treatment: therapeutic diphenylcyclopropenone sensitization with weekly scalp DPC. The source of the sample is a study of human T cells and chemical hapten exposure. Each CDR3 protein is one row after TCRdb ran MiXCR on the RACE reads. This table has 70,000 to 90,000 distinct CDR3 sequences, 11% appearing once. Trimming took off 6 bases at V and 5 bases at J, with 10 bases between the two ends. The CDR3 covers 12 residues. This TCR was sampled from a woman aged 45-59 years with alopecia areata. Some clones in this sample may be carry-over from other donors' samples. The source was whole blood, collected in connection with sensitization to the hapten diphenylcyclopropenone (DPC). The V and J genes are TRBV12-3 or TRBV12-4 and TRBJ2-5, with D perhaps TRBD1 (6 bases). The CDR3 coding sequence is TGTGCCAGCAGCAGGACAGTCGAGACCCAGTACTTC. Translated, it gives CASSRTVETQYF.